Shown below are 11 T cell receptor beta chains from a single sample sequenced in a study of blood T cell repertoires in COVID-19. Assay: immunoSEQ multiplex PCR; the TCRdb copy retains only in-frame clones and omits some. The sample contains 250,000 to 350,000 clones, approximately 90% of which appear only once. The sequenced sample was peripheral blood. The receptor set was obtained from a woman in her 30s with COVID-19, enrolled during active disease.

The rearrangement joins TRBV11-2 to TRBJ1-1; unclear D gene. CDR1 and CDR2 from the germline V gene are SGHAT and FQNNGV. V was clipped by 3 bases and J by 5 bases, with 10 bases between them. The CDR3 consists of 13 residues. The DNA for the CDR3 is TGTGCCAGCAGCTTTGGCTTCGGGACTGAAGCTTTCTTT. Translating gives CASSFGFGTEAFF.

This rearrangement joins TRBV28 to TRBJ2-7, with TRBD2 as a possible D gene (5 bases). V was pared by 6 bases and J by 2 bases, with 11 bases between. CDR1 is MDHEN and CDR2 is SYDVKM in the germline V gene. CDR3 length: 13 residues. CDR3 sequence reads: CASSPGITYEQYF. CDR3 nucleotide sequence: TGTGCCAGCAGCCCGGGGATAACCTACGAGCAGTACTTC.

The DNA of the CDR3 is TGTGCCAGCATTGCGGGAGTCCACGACGAGCAGTACTTC. Translating gives CASIAGVHDEQYF. V and J are TRBV6-5 and TRBJ2-7; 7 bases agree with TRBD2. The V gene's germline CDR1 is MNHEY and CDR2 SVGAGI. J gave up 5 bases and V 7 bases, and 8 bases lay outside the gene matches. The CDR3 consists of 13 residues.

The chain has TRBV2 and TRBJ2-1; D is perhaps TRBD2 (5 bases). The V and J ends lost 3 bases and 1 base respectively, with 7 bases between them. The germline V gene encodes CDR1 SNHLY and CDR2 FYNNEI. The CDR3 has 14 amino acids. The DNA of the CDR3 is TGTGCCAGCAGTGAGCGGGCTTCCTACAATGAGCAGTTCTTC. As protein: CASSERASYNEQFF.

V is TRBV19 and J is TRBJ2-6, with 9 bases identical to TRBD1. Germline V gene sequence: CDR1 LNHDA, CDR2 SQIVND (reference sequence). CDR3 length: 20 residues. With 1 base clipped from V and 0 bases from J, the junction kept 10 bases outside the gene matches. The CDR3 DNA reads TGTGCCAGTAGTATAGGCCCCCGACAGGGGGGGATCTCTGGGGCCAACGTCCTGACTTTC. It yields the protein CASSIGPRQGGISGANVLTF.

The J gene is TRBJ2-7, the V gene TRBV19, with a weak D call TRBD1 (6 bases). The CDR3 length is 14 residues. Between the trimmed V and J ends, which lost 6 bases and 2 bases, there was a span of 14 bases. Germline CDR1 reads LNHDA; CDR2 reads SQIVND (reference sequence). Here the CDR3 reads CASRRTQGPYEQYF. In nucleotides, the CDR3 is TGTGCCAGTAGGAGAACACAGGGACCCTACGAGCAGTACTTC.

This chain joins TRBV30 and TRBJ1-4; perhaps TRBD1 as D (5 bases). Trimming stripped 4 bases from V and 5 bases from J, with 14 bases between. This CDR3 region has 14 residues. Germline-derived CDR1 and CDR2 are GTSNPN and SVGIG (reference sequence). The CDR3 DNA follows: TGTGCCTGGAACACCTTAGGGGTAAATGAAAAACTGTTTTTT. This codes for CAWNTLGVNEKLFF.

The V call is TRBV7-3, the J call TRBJ2-3, with TRBD2 identical over 10 bases. CDR1 and CDR2 (germline): SGHTA, FQGTGA. V lost 4 bases and J lost 5; bases outside the gene matches: 6. The CDR3 has 15 amino acids. The CDR3 is CASSSVAGGGDTQYF. The CDR3 coding sequence is TGTGCCAGCAGCTCCGTAGCGGGAGGAGGAGATACGCAGTATTTT.

The rearrangement links TRBV7-3 to TRBJ2-1; 12 positions match TRBD2. Germline trimming cut 4 bases from V and 0 bases from J; bases unmatched to any gene: 4. The CDR3 contains 17 residues. Germline V gene sequence: CDR1 SGHTA, CDR2 FQGTGA. The CDR3 reads CASSSGLAGHSYNEQFF. The CDR3 DNA reads as TGTGCCAGCAGCTCAGGACTAGCGGGACACTCCTACAATGAGCAGTTCTTC.

V usage is TRBV2 and J usage is TRBJ2-2; tentative D call: TRBD2 (5 bases). CDR1 is SNHLY, CDR2 FYNNEI, per germline. Deletions cut 3 bases from V and 7 bases from J, with 21 bases between. The CDR3 sequence is 17 residues long. CDR3 nucleotides: TGTGCCAGCAGTGAGGTGGGCGGGCAGGCGGTTGGCGGGGAGCTGTTTTTT. It encodes CASSEVGGQAVGGELFF.

The rearrangement joins TRBV25-1 to TRBJ2-2; maybe TRBD1 (5 bases). Trimming stripped 9 bases from V and 3 bases from J, with 14 bases between. The length of the CDR3 is 14 residues. Germline CDR1 reads MGHDK; CDR2 reads SYGVNS. CDR3 amino acids: CASKPDIDTGELFF. In nucleotides, the CDR3 is TGTGCCAGTAAACCGGACATCGACACCGGGGAGCTGTTTTTT.